The TCR beta chain described here comes from a study of lymphopenia after photon versus proton radiotherapy. Study findings and constraints: Survival link was tested only in deceased patients; proton benefit remains a possibility. After the lymphocyte nadir, photon-treated repertoires showed oligoclonal expansion, especially of CD8+ Temra cells. Relative stability marked proton patients; photon patients lost diversity and naive cells.

Worth noting for this clone: As yet, its antigen is unknown.

Germline CDR1 and CDR2: KGHSH and LQKENI. The V end lost 1 base, the J end lost 0 bases, and 9 bases lay between the germline ends. The CDR3 totals 15 residues. Sequencing was performed with immunoSEQ multiplex PCR; in TCRdb, only in-frame clones are kept and a portion is missing. The top ten clones hold 9.5% to 15% of a sample with 60,000 to 75,000 clones, about nine tenths of them seen once. This receptor was identified in a man of 80 years or more with esophageal cancer. The material was peripheral blood, obtained from a patient treated with proton-based radiotherapy. The chain employs TRBV18 and TRBJ1-1, with D unresolved. The CDR3 region is CASSPRVEMNTEAFF. The CDR3 region has the DNA TGTGCCAGCTCACCACGGGTGGAAATGAACACTGAAGCTTTCTTT.